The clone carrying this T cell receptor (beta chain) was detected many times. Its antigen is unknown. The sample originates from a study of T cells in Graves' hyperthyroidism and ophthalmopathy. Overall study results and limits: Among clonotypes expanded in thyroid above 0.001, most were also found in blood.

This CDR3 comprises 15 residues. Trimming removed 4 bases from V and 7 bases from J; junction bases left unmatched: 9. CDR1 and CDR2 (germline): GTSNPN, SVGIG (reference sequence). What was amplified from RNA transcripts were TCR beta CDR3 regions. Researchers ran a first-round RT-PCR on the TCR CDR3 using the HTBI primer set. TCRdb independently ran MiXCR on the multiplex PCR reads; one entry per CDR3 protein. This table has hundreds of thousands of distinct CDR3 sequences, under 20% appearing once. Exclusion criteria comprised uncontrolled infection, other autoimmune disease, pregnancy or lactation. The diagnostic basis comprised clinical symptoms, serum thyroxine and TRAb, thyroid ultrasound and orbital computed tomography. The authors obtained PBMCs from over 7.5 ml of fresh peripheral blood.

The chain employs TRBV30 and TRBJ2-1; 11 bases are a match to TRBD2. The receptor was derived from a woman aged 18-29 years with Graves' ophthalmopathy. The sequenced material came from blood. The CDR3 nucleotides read TGTGCCTGGACCCGACTAGCGGGGCTCAGGAATGAGCAGTTCTTC. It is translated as CAWTRLAGLRNEQFF.